This T cell receptor (beta chain) comes out of a study of blood T cells in healthy people across ages. A second PCR, run for about 7 to 11 cycles, used a sample-barcoded 5' primer plus a J-beta primer mix. Every single cDNA molecule received a tag from a template-switch adaptor with 12 random nucleotides. MiXCR, run by TCRdb on the 5' RACE reads, gives a single entry per CDR3 protein. This table has 750,000 to 850,000 distinct CDR3 sequences, just under 25% appearing once. This clonotype was recorded a few times. Its antigen is still unknown. The germline V gene has CDR1 MNHEY and CDR2 SVGEGT. This CDR3 is built from 15 residues. V lost 4 bases, J lost 3 bases, and 6 bases stayed unmatched. General study points: Reliance upon unsorted PBMCs precluded definitive naive versus antigen-experienced comparison.

These data were likewise used in another study, on T cells of mothers and their children. This second study notes: For cDNA synthesis, the complete extracted RNA was used (roughly 1.5 ug per 15 ul).

The chain combines TRBV6-2 or TRBV6-3 with TRBJ2-5; 9 positions agree with TRBD1. This TCR was sampled from a boy aged 5 to 17 in good health. The sequencing sample was made of blood. The CDR3, as DNA: TGTGCCAGCAGTTTCTTCCGGACAGGGGAAGAGACCCAGTACTTC. It codes for CASSFFRTGEETQYF.